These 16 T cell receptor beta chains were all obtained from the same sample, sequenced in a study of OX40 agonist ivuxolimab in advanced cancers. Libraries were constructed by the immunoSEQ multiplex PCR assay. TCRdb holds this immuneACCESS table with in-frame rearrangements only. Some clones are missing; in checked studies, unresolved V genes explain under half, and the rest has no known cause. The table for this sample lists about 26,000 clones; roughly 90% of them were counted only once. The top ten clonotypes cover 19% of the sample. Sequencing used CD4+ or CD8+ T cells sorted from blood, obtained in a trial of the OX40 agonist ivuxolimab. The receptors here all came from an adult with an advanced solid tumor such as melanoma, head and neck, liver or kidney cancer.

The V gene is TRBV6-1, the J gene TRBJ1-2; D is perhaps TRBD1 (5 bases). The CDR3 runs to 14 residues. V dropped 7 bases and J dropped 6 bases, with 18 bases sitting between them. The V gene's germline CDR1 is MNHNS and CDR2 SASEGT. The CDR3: CASNTPGATDGYTF. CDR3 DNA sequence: TGTGCCAGCAATACCCCCGGGGCGACAGATGGCTACACCTTC.

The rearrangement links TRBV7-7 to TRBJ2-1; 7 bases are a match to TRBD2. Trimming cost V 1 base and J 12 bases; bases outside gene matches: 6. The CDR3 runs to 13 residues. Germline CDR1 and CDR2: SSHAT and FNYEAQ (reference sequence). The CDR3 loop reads CASSLVASGGQFF. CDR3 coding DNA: TGTGCCAGCAGCTTAGTCGCGTCGGGGGGGCAGTTCTTC.

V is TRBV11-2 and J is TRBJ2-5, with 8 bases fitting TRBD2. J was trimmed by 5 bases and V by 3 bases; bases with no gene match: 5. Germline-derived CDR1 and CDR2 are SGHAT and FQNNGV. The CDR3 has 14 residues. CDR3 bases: TGTGCCAGCAGCTTCCATAGCGGGGTTGAGACCCAGTACTTC. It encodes CASSFHSGVETQYF.

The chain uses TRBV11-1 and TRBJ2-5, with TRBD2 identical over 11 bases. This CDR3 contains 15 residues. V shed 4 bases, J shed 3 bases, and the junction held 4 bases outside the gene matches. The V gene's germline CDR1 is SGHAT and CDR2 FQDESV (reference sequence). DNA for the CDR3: TGTGCCAGCAGCTCTAGGGGACTAGCGGAAGAGACCCAGTACTTC. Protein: CASSSRGLAEETQYF.

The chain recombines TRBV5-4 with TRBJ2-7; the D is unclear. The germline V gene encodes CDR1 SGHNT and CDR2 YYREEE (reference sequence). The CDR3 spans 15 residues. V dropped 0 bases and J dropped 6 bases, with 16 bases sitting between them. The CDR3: CASSLDGPTKREQYF. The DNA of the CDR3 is TGTGCCAGCAGCTTGGACGGACCGACGAAGCGCGAGCAGTACTTC.

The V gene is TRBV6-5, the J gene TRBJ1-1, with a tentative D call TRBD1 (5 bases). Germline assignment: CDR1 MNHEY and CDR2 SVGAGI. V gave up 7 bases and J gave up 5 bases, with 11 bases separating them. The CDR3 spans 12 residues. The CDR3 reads CASTDRGTEAFF. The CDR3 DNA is TGTGCCAGCACAGACAGAGGGACTGAAGCTTTCTTT.

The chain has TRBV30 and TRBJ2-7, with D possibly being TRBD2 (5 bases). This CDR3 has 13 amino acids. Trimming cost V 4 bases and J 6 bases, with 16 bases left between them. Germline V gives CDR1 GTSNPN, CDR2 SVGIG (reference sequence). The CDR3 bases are TGTGCCTGGATGCGAAGGGAGTTGGGCGAGCAGTACTTC. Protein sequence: CAWMRRELGEQYF. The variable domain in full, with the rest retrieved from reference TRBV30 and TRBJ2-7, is SQTIHQWPATLVQPVGSPLSLECTVEGTSNPNLYWYRQAAGRGLQLLFYSVGIGQISSEVPQNLSASRPQDRQFILSSKKLLLSDSGFYLCAWMRRELGEQYFGPGTRLTVT.

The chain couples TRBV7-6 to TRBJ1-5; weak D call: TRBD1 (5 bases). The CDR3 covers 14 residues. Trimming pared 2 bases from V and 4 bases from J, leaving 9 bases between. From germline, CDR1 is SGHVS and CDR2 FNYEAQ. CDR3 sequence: CASSLSSGNQPQHF. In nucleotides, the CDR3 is TGTGCCAGCAGCTTAAGTTCAGGGAATCAGCCCCAGCATTTT. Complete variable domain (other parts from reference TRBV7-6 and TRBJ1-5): GAGVSQSPRYKVTKRGQDVALRCDPISGHVSLYWYRQALGQGPEFLTYFNYEAQQDKSGLPNDRFSAERPEGSISTLTIQRTEQRDSAMYRCASSLSSGNQPQHFGDGTRLSIL.

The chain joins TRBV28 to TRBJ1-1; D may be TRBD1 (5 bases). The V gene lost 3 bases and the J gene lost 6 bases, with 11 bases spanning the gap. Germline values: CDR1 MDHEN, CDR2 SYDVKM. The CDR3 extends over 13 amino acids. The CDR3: CASSFQGSSEAFF. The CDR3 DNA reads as TGTGCCAGCAGTTTTCAGGGCAGCTCTGAAGCTTTCTTT.

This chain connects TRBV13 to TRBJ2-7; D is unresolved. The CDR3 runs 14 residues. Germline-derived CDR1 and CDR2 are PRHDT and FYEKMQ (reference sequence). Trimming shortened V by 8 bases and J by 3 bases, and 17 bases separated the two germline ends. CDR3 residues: CASGLWTSSYEQYF. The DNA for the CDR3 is TGTGCCAGCGGCCTCTGGACCAGCAGCTACGAGCAGTACTTC.

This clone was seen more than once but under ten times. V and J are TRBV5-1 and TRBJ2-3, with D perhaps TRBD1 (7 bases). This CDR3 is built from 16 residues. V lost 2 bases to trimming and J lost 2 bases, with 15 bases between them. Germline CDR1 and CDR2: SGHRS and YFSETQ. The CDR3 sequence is CASSLLAGTVTDTQYF. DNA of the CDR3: TGCGCCAGCAGCTTACTAGCCGGGACAGTCACAGATACGCAGTATTTT.

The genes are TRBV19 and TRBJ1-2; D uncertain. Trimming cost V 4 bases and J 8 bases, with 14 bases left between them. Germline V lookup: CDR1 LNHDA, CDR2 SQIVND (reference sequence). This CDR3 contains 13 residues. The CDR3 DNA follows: TGTGCCAGTAGTACCGGGATTATTATCGGCTACACCTTC. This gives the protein CASSTGIIIGYTF.

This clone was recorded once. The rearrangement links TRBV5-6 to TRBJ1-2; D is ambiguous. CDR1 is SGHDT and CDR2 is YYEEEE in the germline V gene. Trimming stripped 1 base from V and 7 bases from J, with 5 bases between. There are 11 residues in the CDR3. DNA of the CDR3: TGTGCCAGCAGCTTGTTAGGTGGCTACACCTTC. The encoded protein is CASSLLGGYTF.

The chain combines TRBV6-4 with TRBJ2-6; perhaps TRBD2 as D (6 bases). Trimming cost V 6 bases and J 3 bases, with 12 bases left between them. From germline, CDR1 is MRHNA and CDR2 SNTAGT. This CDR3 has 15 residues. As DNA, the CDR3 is TGTGCCAGCAGAGCCCGGGGGAATGGGGCCAACGTCCTGACTTTC. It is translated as CASRARGNGANVLTF.

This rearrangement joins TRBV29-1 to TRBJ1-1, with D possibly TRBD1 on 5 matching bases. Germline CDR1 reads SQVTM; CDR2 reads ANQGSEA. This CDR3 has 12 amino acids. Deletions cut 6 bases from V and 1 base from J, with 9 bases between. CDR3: CSVGRGNTEAFF. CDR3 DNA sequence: TGCAGCGTGGGGAGGGGGAACACTGAAGCTTTCTTT. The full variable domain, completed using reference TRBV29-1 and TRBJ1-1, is SAVISQKPSRDICQRGTSLTIQCQVDSQVTMMFWYRQQPGQSLTLIATANQGSEATYESGFVIDKFPISRPNLTFSTLTVSNMSPEDSSIYLCSVGRGNTEAFFGQGTRLTVV.

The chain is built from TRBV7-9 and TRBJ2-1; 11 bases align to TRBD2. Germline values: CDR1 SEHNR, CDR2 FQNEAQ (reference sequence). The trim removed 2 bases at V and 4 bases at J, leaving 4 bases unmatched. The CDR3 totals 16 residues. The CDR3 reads CASSLLLAGVYNEQFF. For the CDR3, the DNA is TGTGCCAGCAGCTTACTACTAGCGGGGGTTTACAATGAGCAGTTCTTC.